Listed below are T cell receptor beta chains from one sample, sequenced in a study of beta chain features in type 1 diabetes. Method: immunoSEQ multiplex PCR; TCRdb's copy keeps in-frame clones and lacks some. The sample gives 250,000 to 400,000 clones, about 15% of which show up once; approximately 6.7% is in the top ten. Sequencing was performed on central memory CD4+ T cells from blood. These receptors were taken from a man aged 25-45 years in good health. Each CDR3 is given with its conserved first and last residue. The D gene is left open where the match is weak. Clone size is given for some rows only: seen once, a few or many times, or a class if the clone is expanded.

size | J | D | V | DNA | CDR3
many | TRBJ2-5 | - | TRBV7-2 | TGTGCCAGCAGCAGACCCAAAGAGACCCAGTACTTC | CASSRPKETQYF
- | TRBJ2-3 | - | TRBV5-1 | TGCGCCAGCAGCTCCGCCGGGACTAGCACAGATACGCAGTATTTT | CASSSAGTSTDTQYF
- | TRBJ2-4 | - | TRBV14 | TGTGCCAGCAGCCAAGGCCTAGCCAAAAACATTCAGTACTTC | CASSQGLAKNIQYF
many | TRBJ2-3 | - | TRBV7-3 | TGTGCCAGCAGCTTAAGCGGGAGCACAGATACGCAGTATTTT | CASSLSGSTDTQYF
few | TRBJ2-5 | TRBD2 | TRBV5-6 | TGTGCCAGCAGAAACATTCTAGCGGGAGAAGAGACCCAGTACTTC | CASRNILAGEETQYF
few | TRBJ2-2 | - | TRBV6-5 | TGTGCCAGCAGGCTGCCCACCGGGGAGCTGTTTTTT | CASRLPTGELFF
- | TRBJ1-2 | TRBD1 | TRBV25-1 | TGTGCCAGCAGTGGTTGGGACAGGGGTGGCTATGGCTACACCTTC | CASSGWDRGGYGYTF
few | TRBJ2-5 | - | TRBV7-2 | TGTGCCAGCAGCTTCGTTCACGCGGCTCGGGAGACCCAGTACTTC | CASSFVHAARETQYF
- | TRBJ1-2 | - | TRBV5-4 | TGTGCCAGCAGCCCGGCGTGGGCTAAGGCTGGCTACACCTTC | CASSPAWAKAGYTF
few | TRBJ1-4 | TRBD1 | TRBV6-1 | TGTGCCAGCGTTGAGACAGGGGGGGAAAAACTGTTTTTT | CASVETGGEKLFF
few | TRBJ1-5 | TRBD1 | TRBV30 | TGTGCCTGGAGTATCAGGGGGGATCAGCCCCAGCATTTT | CAWSIRGDQPQHF
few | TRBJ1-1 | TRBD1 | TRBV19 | TGTGCCAGTAGTATGAGGACAGGAGAAGCTTTCTTT | CASSMRTGEAFF
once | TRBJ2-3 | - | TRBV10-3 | TGTGCCATCAGTGACCCTAGCCAGGTGATGGATACGCAGTATTTT | CAISDPSQVMDTQYF
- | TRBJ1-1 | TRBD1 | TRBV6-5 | TGTGCCAGCAGTCTTGACAGGGCGGTTACTGAAGCTTTCTTT | CASSLDRAVTEAFF
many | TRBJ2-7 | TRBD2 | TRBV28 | TGTGCCAGCAGGCGACTAGCGGGGGAGAACGAGCAGTACTTC | CASRRLAGENEQYF
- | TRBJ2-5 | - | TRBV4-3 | TGCGCCAGCAGCCAAGAACCCCAAGAGACCCAGTACTTC | CASSQEPQETQYF
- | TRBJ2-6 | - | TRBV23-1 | TGCGCCAGCAGTCGAGCTGCGCCGGGACACTGGTTCCTTCTGGCCAACGTCCTGACTTTC | CASSRAAPGHWFLLANVLTF
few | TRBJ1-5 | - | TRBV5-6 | TGTGCCAGCAGCCAGGGACCTTTTGATCAGCCCCAGCATTTT | CASSQGPFDQPQHF
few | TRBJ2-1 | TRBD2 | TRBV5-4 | TGTGCCAGCAGCTTACCCGGGACTAGACCTAACAATGAGCAGTTCTTC | CASSLPGTRPNNEQFF
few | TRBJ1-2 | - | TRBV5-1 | TGCGCCAGCAGGACTGACGGACGAGCTAACTATGGCTACACCTTC | CASRTDGRANYGYTF
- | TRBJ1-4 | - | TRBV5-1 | TGCGCCAGCAGCTTGGGACCCCAACCTGAAAAACTGTTTTTT | CASSLGPQPEKLFF
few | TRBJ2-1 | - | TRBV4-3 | TGCGCCAGCAGCCAAGACCAGAGGGACGCCTACAATGAGCAGTTCTTC | CASSQDQRDAYNEQFF
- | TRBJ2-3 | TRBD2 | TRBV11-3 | TGTGCCAGCAGCTTGCGGGAGTCAGTTCAAGATACGCAGTATTTT | CASSLRESVQDTQYF
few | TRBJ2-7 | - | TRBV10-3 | TGTGCCATCAGACCGGGGAGCGGCTCCTACGAGCAGTACTTC | CAIRPGSGSYEQYF
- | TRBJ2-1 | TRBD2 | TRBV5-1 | TGCGCCAGCAGCTTGGCATTAGCGGGTAAATACAATGAGCAGTTCTTC | CASSLALAGKYNEQFF
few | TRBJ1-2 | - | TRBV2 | TGTGCCAGCAGTGAAGCGGCTGCGGGAAGCGCGGGGGGCTACACCTTC | CASSEAAAGSAGGYTF
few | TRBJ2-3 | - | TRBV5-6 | TGTGCCAGCAGCTTGGCCGGGGCCACAGATACGCAGTATTTT | CASSLAGATDTQYF
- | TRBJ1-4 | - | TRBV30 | TGTGCCTGGAGCGGGGGGCTCCAACACGAACAACTGTTTTTT | CAWSGGLQHEQLFF
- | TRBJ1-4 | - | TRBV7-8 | TGTGCCAGCAGCCCCCAAGGGGGGTTTGATGAAAAACTGTTTTTT | CASSPQGGFDEKLFF
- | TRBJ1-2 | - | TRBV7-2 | TGTGCCAGCAGCCAAAGAAACTATGGCTACACCTTC | CASSQRNYGYTF
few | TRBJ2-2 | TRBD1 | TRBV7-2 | TGTGCCAGCAGCAGCGGACCGGGACAGGGCACCGGGGAGCTGTTTTTT | CASSSGPGQGTGELFF
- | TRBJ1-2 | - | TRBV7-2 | TGTGCCAGCAGCTTAAGACACGAGGGTTATGGCTACACCTTC | CASSLRHEGYGYTF
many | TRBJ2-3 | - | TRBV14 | TGTGCCAGCAGCCAAGACAGGGCGGATACGCAGTATTTT | CASSQDRADTQYF
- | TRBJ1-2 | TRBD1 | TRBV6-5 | TGTGCCAGCAGTGAAGTGGCAGGGGGACATGGCTACACCTTC | CASSEVAGGHGYTF
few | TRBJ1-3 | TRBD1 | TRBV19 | TGTGCCAGTAGTACGGGGACAGGGAGCTCTGGAAACACCATATATTTT | CASSTGTGSSGNTIYF
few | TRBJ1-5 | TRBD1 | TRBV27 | TGTGCCAGCAGTGCAAGTTCACAGGGGACCTATAGCAATCAGCCCCAGCATTTT | CASSASSQGTYSNQPQHF
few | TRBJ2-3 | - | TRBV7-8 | TGTGCCAGCAGCTTAAGGGGGGGCACGGCAGATACGCAGTATTTT | CASSLRGGTADTQYF
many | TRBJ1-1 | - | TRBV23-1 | TGCGCCAGCAGCCAATGGTCGGGGAACACTGAAGCTTTCTTT | CASSQWSGNTEAFF
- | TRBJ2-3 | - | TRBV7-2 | TGTGCCAGCAGCTTAGGGTCGGTTGGGGATACGCAGTATTTT | CASSLGSVGDTQYF
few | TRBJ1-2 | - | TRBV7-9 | TGTGCCAGCAGCTTAGAGGGGCAGATGTATGGCTACACCTTC | CASSLEGQMYGYTF
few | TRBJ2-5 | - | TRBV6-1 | TGTGCCAGCAGCCGTATGGGGACCCAGTACTTC | CASSRMGTQYF
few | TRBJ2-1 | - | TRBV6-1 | TGTGCCAGCGTAACGAGTGCCCTCCACAATGAGCAGTTCTTC | CASVTSALHNEQFF
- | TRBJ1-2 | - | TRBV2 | TGTGCCAGCAGGATCCGACTCTTAGATGGCTATGGCTACACCTTC | CASRIRLLDGYGYTF
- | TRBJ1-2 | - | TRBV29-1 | TGCAGCGTTGACGGGGTACCTGGCTACACCTTC | CSVDGVPGYTF
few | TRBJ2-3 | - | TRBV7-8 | TGTGCCAGCAGCTTCGTGGCAACCAGGGACCCAGATACGCAGTATTTT | CASSFVATRDPDTQYF
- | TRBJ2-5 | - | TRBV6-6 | TGTGCCAGCAGTTACACAGGGCAAGAGACCCAGTACTTC | CASSYTGQETQYF
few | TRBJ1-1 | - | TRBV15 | TGTGCCACCAGCAGTGGGCTAATGAACACTGAAGCTTTCTTT | CATSSGLMNTEAFF
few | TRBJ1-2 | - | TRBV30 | TGTGCCTGGGCACCTAAAGACTATGGCTACACCTTC | CAWAPKDYGYTF
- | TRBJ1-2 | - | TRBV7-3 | TGTGCCAGCAGCCCCCAGGGGTCCGACTATGGCTACACCTTC | CASSPQGSDYGYTF
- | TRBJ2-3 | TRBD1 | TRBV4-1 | TGCGCCAGCAGCCAGGGACAGGGTCCCCCACTAGATACGCAGTATTTT | CASSQGQGPPLDTQYF
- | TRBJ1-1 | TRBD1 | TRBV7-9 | TGTGCCAGCAGCCTGATAGGGGGCACTTTGAACACTGAAGCTTTCTTT | CASSLIGGTLNTEAFF
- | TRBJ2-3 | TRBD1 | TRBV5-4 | TGTGCCAGCAGCAGGGGACAGGGGGCAGGGGATACGCAGTATTTT | CASSRGQGAGDTQYF
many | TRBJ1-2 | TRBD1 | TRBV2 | TGTGCCAGCAGTGTTGAGGGGGCGAGTATTGGGGACTATGGCTACACCTTC | CASSVEGASIGDYGYTF
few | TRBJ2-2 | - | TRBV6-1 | TGTGCCAGCAGTGCGACTCGGAACACCGGGGAGCTGTTTTTT | CASSATRNTGELFF
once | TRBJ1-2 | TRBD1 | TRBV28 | TGTGCCAGCAGTCCCTACCTAAACCCCGGGACAGGGATCAATGGCTACACCTTC | CASSPYLNPGTGINGYTF
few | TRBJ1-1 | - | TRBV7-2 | TGTGCCAGCAGCACCGCGGACGGTAACACTGAAGCTTTCTTT | CASSTADGNTEAFF